This TCR beta chain was sequenced in a study of blood T cell repertoires in COVID-19. Study-level background: The study drew acute and convalescent COVID-19 samples from the United States, Italy and Spain. T cells, B-cell-depleted T cells, or PBMCs supplied cDNA or gDNA.

In germline, CDR1 is LNHDA, CDR2 SQIVND (reference sequence). V dropped 5 bases and J dropped 4; count of bases not matched to a gene: 10. The CDR3 spans 16 residues. Original methodology: Amplifying reference gene primers gave estimates of nucleated cell counts. Assay: immunoSEQ multiplex PCR; the TCRdb copy retains only in-frame clones and omits some. D and trimming were read from the DNA, whereas the V and J calls and clone size are those reported in that table. The table lists around 40,000 clones, 86% of them singletons. The rearrangement joins TRBV19 to TRBJ2-2, with TRBD2 matching 7 bases. The source material was peripheral blood. The source is a man aged 55 to 70 with active COVID-19. The CDR3 sequence is CASSPLEGGPTGELFF. CDR3 nucleotide sequence: TGTGCCAGTAGTCCCCTGGAGGGAGGGCCCACCGGGGAGCTGTTTTTT. The whole variable domain, filled in from reference TRBV19 and TRBJ2-2, reads DGGITQSPKYLFRKEGQNVTLSCEQNLNHDAMYWYRQDPGQGLRLIYYSQIVNDFQKGDIAEGYSVSREKKESFPLTVTSAQKNPTAFYLCASSPLEGGPTGELFFGEGSRLTVL.